This is a list of T cell receptor beta chains from one sample in a study of cytomegalovirus exposure and HLA in healthy donors. Profiled with immunoSEQ multiplex PCR; TCRdb holds only in-frame clones, not every one. Of about 90,000 clones in the sample, nearly 70% were seen once. The sequenced sample consisted of PBMCs. The source is a woman aged 45-60 years in good health and CMV-seropositive. Both conserved end residues are part of each CDR3. A D gene is named only where the DNA matches it firmly. Clone size is not always given. Where it is, it says once, few, many or a class for expanded clones.

cdr3_length,v_call,d_call,clone_size,j_call,cdr3_aa,cdr3_nt
15,TRBV19,TRBD1,many,TRBJ1-2,CASSTPNRGSYGYTF,TGTGCCAGTAGTACTCCAAACAGGGGGTCGTATGGCTACACCTTC
12,TRBV28,TRBD1,.,TRBJ2-1,CASSSWTGGLFF,TGTGCCAGCAGTTCCTGGACAGGGGGTTTGTTCTTC
14,TRBV2,.,.,TRBJ2-1,CASSISTSYNEQFF,TGTGCCAGCAGTATCAGTACCTCCTACAATGAGCAGTTCTTC
15,TRBV5-1,TRBD1,few,TRBJ1-6,CASSLSGTGESPLHF,TGCGCCAGCAGCTTGTCGGGGACAGGCGAATCACCCCTCCACTTT
17,TRBV5-1,.,.,TRBJ1-4,CASSLARWELTNEKLFF,TGCGCCAGCAGCTTGGCCCGGTGGGAGTTGACTAATGAAAAACTGTTTTTT
14,TRBV28,TRBD1,.,TRBJ2-1,CASLTGGPYNEQFF,TGTGCCAGCTTGACAGGGGGCCCCTACAATGAGCAGTTCTTC
16,TRBV19,TRBD1,.,TRBJ1-1,CASSIDLSPGGTEAFF,TGTGCCAGTAGTATAGATCTCTCCCCAGGGGGCACTGAAGCTTTCTTT
15,TRBV4-1,.,few,TRBJ2-1,CASSQDQGSYNEQFF,TGCGCCAGCAGCCAAGATCAGGGTTCCTACAATGAGCAGTTCTTC
16,TRBV5-6,.,.,TRBJ2-1,CASSLRPVGAADEQFF,TGTGCCAGCAGCTTGCGTCCGGTCGGAGCGGCGGATGAGCAGTTCTTC
15,TRBV7-8,TRBD1,.,TRBJ2-7,CASSPGTGGGYEQYF,TGTGCCAGCAGCCCGGGGACAGGGGGAGGCTACGAGCAGTACTTC
17,TRBV9,TRBD1,.,TRBJ2-5,CASSVATGGTLQETQYF,TGTGCCAGCAGCGTAGCTACAGGGGGTACCCTCCAAGAGACCCAGTACTTC
12,TRBV29-1,.,.,TRBJ2-7,CSVVGGASEQYF,TGCAGCGTTGTGGGGGGGGCTTCTGAGCAGTACTTC
15,TRBV5-1,TRBD1,.,TRBJ2-1,CASSLAGQVYNEQFF,TGCGCCAGCAGCTTGGCCGGACAGGTCTACAATGAGCAGTTCTTC
12,TRBV6-4,TRBD1,once,TRBJ1-2,CASRDRGGGYTF,TGTGCCAGCAGGGACAGGGGTGGTGGCTACACCTTC
15,TRBV5-1,.,.,TRBJ1-2,CASSLEIALSEGYTF,TGCGCCAGCAGCTTGGAAATTGCGCTCTCGGAGGGCTACACCTTC
14,TRBV7-8,TRBD1,.,TRBJ1-4,CASSARTGNEKLFF,TGTGCCAGCAGCGCCCGGACAGGAAATGAAAAACTGTTTTTT
16,TRBV28,TRBD1,.,TRBJ2-7,CASSLTGTVISYEQYF,TGTGCCAGCAGTTTGACCGGGACAGTCATCTCCTACGAGCAGTACTTC
12,TRBV5-4,.,.,TRBJ2-5,CASSRYQETQYF,TGTGCCAGCAGCCGGTACCAAGAGACCCAGTACTTC
13,TRBV6-4,TRBD1,.,TRBJ2-1,CASSRTGIDEQFF,TGTGCCAGCAGTCGGACAGGGATCGATGAGCAGTTCTTC
14,TRBV5-6,.,.,TRBJ2-1,CASSFRTVGNEQFF,TGTGCCAGCAGCTTCCGGACAGTGGGCAATGAGCAGTTCTTC
12,TRBV7-9,.,.,TRBJ1-1,CSSSPTGLEAFF,TGTTCCAGCAGCCCAACAGGGCTGGAAGCTTTCTTT
15,TRBV28,TRBD1,few,TRBJ1-4,CASSPHRGANEKLFF,TGTGCCAGCAGTCCGCACAGGGGAGCTAATGAAAAACTGTTTTTT
16,TRBV5-4,.,.,TRBJ2-2,CASRPEPARYTGELFF,TGTGCCAGCAGGCCCGAGCCAGCGCGGTATACCGGGGAGCTGTTTTTT
12,TRBV2,.,.,TRBJ2-7,CASKIGAYEQYF,TGTGCCAGCAAGATCGGGGCCTACGAGCAGTACTTC
15,TRBV11-2,.,.,TRBJ2-5,CASSPLTLSQETQYF,TGTGCCAGCAGCCCGTTGACTCTCTCCCAAGAGACCCAGTACTTC
15,TRBV12-5,TRBD1,.,TRBJ2-4,CASGPDTGTGGIQYF,TGTGCTAGTGGCCCTGATACCGGGACAGGGGGGATTCAGTACTTC
16,TRBV5-4,.,.,TRBJ2-5,CASSGGGPSNLETQYF,TGTGCCAGCAGCGGTGGAGGGCCCTCGAATTTAGAGACCCAGTACTTC
14,TRBV7-9,TRBD2,.,TRBJ2-7,CSSSFSGDPYEQYF,TGTTCCAGCAGCTTTAGCGGGGATCCCTACGAGCAGTACTTC
13,TRBV6-5,TRBD2,.,TRBJ2-2,CASREGGYGELFF,TGTGCCAGCCGGGAGGGTGGTTACGGGGAGCTGTTTTTT
16,TRBV7-9,TRBD2,.,TRBJ2-3,CASTVRRRESTDTQYF,TGTGCCAGCACCGTCCGAAGGCGGGAGAGCACAGATACGCAGTATTTT
15,TRBV4-2,TRBD1,few,TRBJ1-2,CASSQLTGTGNGYTF,TGTGCCAGCAGCCAGCTTACCGGGACAGGGAATGGCTACACCTTC
14,TRBV6-1,.,few,TRBJ1-1,CASSPVGGSTEAFF,TGTGCCAGCAGTCCAGTGGGGGGATCCACTGAAGCTTTCTTT
19,TRBV27,TRBD1,.,TRBJ2-5,CASSRIPLLMDRAKETQYF,TGTGCCAGCAGTCGTATCCCTCTACTAATGGACAGGGCAAAAGAGACCCAGTACTTC
15,TRBV5-1,TRBD2,.,TRBJ2-1,CASSLGLAGVGEQFF,TGCGCCAGCAGCTTGGGGCTAGCGGGAGTGGGTGAGCAGTTCTTC